This T cell receptor beta chain came from a study of cytomegalovirus exposure and HLA in healthy donors. Study overall: An earlier analysis identified 117 million unique TCR beta sequences in 150 million to 200 million T cells.

The study ran its PCR with 60 Vbeta and 13 Jbeta primers. Profiled with immunoSEQ multiplex PCR; TCRdb holds only in-frame clones, not every one. The data show 150,000 or so clones, 80% seen once. The CDR3 covers 14 residues. Germline-derived CDR1 and CDR2 are MNHNS and SASEGT. Regarding this clone: A junction end diverges from the germline sequence, so it may reflect a read error.

The sample comprised PBMCs. The sequence was collected from a man aged 25-45 years in good health and CMV-seropositive. The chain uses TRBV6-1 and TRBJ1-5, with TRBD1 identical over 7 bases. The CDR3 here is CAISEGTANQPQHF. In DNA form, the CDR3 reads TGTGCCATCAGTGAGGGGACAGCCAATCAGCCCCAGCATTTT.